This T cell receptor beta chain originates from a study of shared clonotypes between healthy human individuals. Terminally differentiated effector memory CD45RA+ cells were excluded by CCR7 positive selection of CD45RO-negative cells. Sequencing was performed with immunoSEQ multiplex PCR; in TCRdb, only in-frame clones are kept and a portion is missing. The table shows over 2,000,000 clones, with 93% occurring only once. The origin of this receptor is a man aged 18 to 35 in good health. Some clones in this sample may be carry-over from other donors' samples. The sequenced sample consisted of naive CD8+ T cells from PBMCs.

The CDR3 sequence is CASSSAGIQAKNIQYF. In DNA form, the CDR3 reads TGTGCCAGCAGCTCGGCTGGGATTCAAGCCAAAAACATTCAGTACTTC. The chain combines TRBV7-9 with TRBJ2-4; D not resolved. V gave up 4 bases and J gave up 0 bases, with 13 bases separating them. Germline assignment: CDR1 SEHNR and CDR2 FQNEAQ (reference sequence). This CDR3 contains 16 residues.